The clone carrying this T cell receptor (beta chain) came up once. Original handling: Reference gene primer amplification gave estimated nucleated cell counts. The protocol was immunoSEQ multiplex PCR, while the TCRdb copy is restricted to in-frame clones and leaves out a portion. V and J calls and clone size are as listed in that table; D and trimming were resolved from the DNA. The sample includes around 140,000 clones, around 87% of them seen just once. These data come from a study of blood T cell repertoires in COVID-19. Sample: peripheral blood. The TCR was taken from a man between 18 and 29 years old with COVID-19, enrolled during active disease.

DNA for the CDR3: TGCGCCAGCAGCTTTCGGACTAGCAGGGGCACCGGGGAGCTGTTTTTT. This sequence encodes CASSFRTSRGTGELFF. This chain uses TRBV5-1 with TRBJ2-2, with 8 nucleotides matching TRBD2. The germline V gene encodes CDR1 SGHRS and CDR2 YFSETQ. CDR3 length: 16 amino acids. The J segment lost 4 bases and the V segment lost 2 bases, leaving 7 bases of the junction unmatched.